A selection of T cell receptor beta chains follows, all from one sample in a study of T cells in Graves' hyperthyroidism and ophthalmopathy. TCRdb fed the multiplex PCR reads into MiXCR, producing one record per CDR3 protein. The sample has about 290,000 distinct CDR3 sequences, roughly 20% seen once. The sequenced sample was blood. The receptors were sampled from a man over 45 with Graves' ophthalmopathy. Each CDR3 is given with its conserved first and last residue. The D gene is left open where the match is weak.

len | d_gene | j_gene | v_gene | CDR3aa
14 | - | TRBJ1-5 | TRBV20-1 | CSARVGSSNQPQHF
15 | - | TRBJ2-7 | TRBV28 | CASSSPLIGGSEQYF
15 | - | TRBJ1-4 | TRBV5-6 | CASSLSAGLNEKLFF
19 | TRBD2 | TRBJ2-1 | TRBV4-1 | CASSALLAGDPNVLYEQFF
14 | - | TRBJ2-3 | TRBV3-1 | CASSSSPQGDTQYF
14 | TRBD2 | TRBJ2-7 | TRBV27 | CASRGVRGGFEQYF
13 | - | TRBJ1-3 | TRBV7-2 | CASSQNTGNTIYF
18 | TRBD2 | TRBJ2-1 | TRBV9 | CASSVAPRTSGSGNEQFF
15 | TRBD2 | TRBJ2-7 | TRBV19 | CASSIVFPTSGEQYF
13 | - | TRBJ1-5 | TRBV20-1 | CSVGAYSNQPQHF
15 | TRBD1 | TRBJ1-5 | TRBV28 | CASSLWDRGNQPQHF
23 | TRBD1 | TRBJ1-5 | TRBV28 | CASSEPRAQHRDRGRRSNQPQHF
15 | TRBD1 | TRBJ1-4 | TRBV5-1 | CASSLQGARKEKLFF
11 | - | TRBJ2-1 | TRBV6-1 | CVVQDYNEQFF
14 | TRBD2 | TRBJ2-7 | TRBV5-1 | CASSLEGGPSEQYF
14 | - | TRBJ2-4 | TRBV20-1 | CSARVGELGNIQYF